These 23 T cell receptor beta chains originate from one sample sequenced in a study of regulatory T cells in long-lasting Graves disease. As to time point: newly diagnosed GD, antithyroid drugs for less than 3 months. Following extraction of RNA from PBMCs, that RNA was used to make the TCR library. Combining iRepertoire HTBI primers with Arm-PCR of CDR3 regions, the authors built TCR beta libraries. TCRdb redid the calling of the multiplex PCR reads with MiXCR, one entry per CDR3 protein. This table has about 560,000 distinct CDR3 sequences, roughly a sixth appearing once. The same data also contributed to another study, on T cells in Graves' hyperthyroidism and ophthalmopathy.

This specimen was peripheral blood mononuclear cells (PBMCs), taken at new diagnosis, from a patient treated with antithyroid drugs. These receptors were taken from a man younger than 35 with Graves disease.

V is TRBV7-2 and J is TRBJ2-1; D is undetermined. V was trimmed by 5 bases and J by 7 bases, leaving 12 bases between them. CDR3 length equals 13 residues. Germline CDR1 SGHTA, CDR2 FQGNSA. DNA for the CDR3: TGTGCCAGCAGCCCCCCCCCGCTTAATGAGCAGTTCTTC. Translated, it gives CASSPPPLNEQFF.

The sample holds many counts of this clonotype. The rearrangement uses TRBV12-3 or TRBV12-4 and TRBJ2-3, with unresolved D. V was cut by 6 bases and J by 1 base, with 5 bases left in between. The CDR3 contains 12 residues. The CDR3 nucleotides read TGTGCCAGCAGCTCGGGCACAGATACGCAGTATTTT. It translates to CASSSGTDTQYF.

This clonotype was found a few times. The V call is TRBV4-1, the J call TRBJ2-5, with 9 nucleotides matching TRBD2. The J segment lost 5 bases and the V segment lost 5 bases, leaving 12 bases of the junction unmatched. This CDR3 spans 16 amino acids. CDR1 and CDR2 from the germline V gene are MGHRA and YSYEKL. In DNA form, the CDR3 reads TGCGCCAGCAGCAGGGGCTCGCGGGAGGGCGAGGAGACCCAGTACTTC. Protein sequence: CASSRGSREGEETQYF.

A note on this clonotype: A read error may explain this, as a much larger clone is one base away. This rearrangement joins TRBV18 to TRBJ1-2; 8 nucleotides match TRBD1. V trimming: 1 base; J trimming: 3 bases; junction bases outside the gene matches: 4. CDR1 and CDR2 (germline): KGHSH, LQKENI. The CDR3 is 15 residues long. CDR3: CASSPRQGADYGYTF. The CDR3, as DNA: TGTGCCAGCTCACCACGGCAGGGGGCGGACTATGGCTACACCTTC.

Only a few counts were recorded for this clonotype. Written as DNA, the CDR3 is TGTGCCAGCAGCGTACGTCCCTTCGTCTCGGCAGACCTGAACTATGGCTACACCTTC. Protein: CASSVRPFVSADLNYGYTF. This sequence joins TRBV9 and TRBJ1-2; unclear D gene. CDR1 is SGDLS and CDR2 is YYNGEE in the germline V gene. V gave up 1 base and J gave up 2 bases, with 24 bases separating them. This CDR3 has 19 residues. The complete variable domain, with remaining parts taken from reference TRBV9 and TRBJ1-2, reads DSGVTQTPKHLITATGQRVTLRCSPRSGDLSVYWYQQSLDQGLQFLIQYYNGEERAKGNILERFSAQQFPDLHSELNLSSLELGDSALYFCASSVRPFVSADLNYGYTFGSGTRLTVV.

This clonotype was observed many times. This rearrangement joins TRBV5-1 to TRBJ2-7; no reliable D call. V was shortened by 5 bases and J by 4 bases, with 13 bases between the two germline ends. The germline V gene encodes CDR1 SGHRS and CDR2 YFSETQ. The CDR3 loop spans 13 amino acids. CDR3 in DNA: TGCGCCAGCAGTTTAGCTTGGGAATACGAGCAGTACTTC. Its protein is CASSLAWEYEQYF.

V gene TRBV20-1 combines with J gene TRBJ2-1; 13 bases match TRBD2. The CDR3 spans 18 residues. Per germline, CDR1 DFQATT and CDR2 SNEGSKA (reference sequence). With 3 bases clipped from V and 1 base from J, the junction kept 9 bases outside the gene matches. This CDR3 reads CSASLLAGGVRSYNEQFF. CDR3 sequence (DNA): TGCAGTGCTAGCCTACTAGCGGGAGGGGTTAGGTCCTACAATGAGCAGTTCTTC.

Remarks on this clonotype: This sequence may be a read error, since a much larger clone differs from it by one base. V gene TRBV7-3 combines with J gene TRBJ2-5; TRBD1 or TRBD2 may be the D gene (5 bases each). The CDR3 length is 13 residues. Trimming removed 3 bases at V and 6 bases at J, with 11 bases between. The germline gives CDR1 SGHTA, CDR2 FQGTGA. The CDR3 here is CASSLAGAQTQYF. The CDR3 DNA reads as TGTGCCAGCAGCTTGGCCGGGGCACAGACCCAGTACTTC.

This clonotype showed up many times. The chain couples TRBV28 to TRBJ1-5, with no clear D. Germline CDR1 MDHEN, CDR2 SYDVKM. The CDR3 spans 14 residues. V was shortened by 10 bases and J by 7 bases, with 20 bases between the two germline ends. The DNA of the CDR3 is TGTGCCACCACGAACAGCGTCGCCGGGCAGCCCCAGCATTTT. Translation gives CATTNSVAGQPQHF.

This clonotype has just a few counts. The chain recombines TRBV7-9 with TRBJ2-2; TRBD1 aligns across 9 bases. The CDR3 sequence is 16 residues long. Losses at the gene ends were 5 bases for V and 2 bases for J; bases not matched to a gene: 6. Germline loops: CDR1 SEHNR, CDR2 FQNEAQ (reference sequence). In DNA, the CDR3 is TGTGCCAGCAGCAACACAGGGGGCCCAAACACCGGGGAGCTGTTTTTT. Translation gives CASSNTGGPNTGELFF.

This clonotype was observed many times. The chain couples TRBV2 to TRBJ2-7; D is uncertain. The CDR3 totals 14 residues. Germline-derived CDR1 and CDR2 are SNHLY and FYNNEI. The V and J ends lost 4 bases and 5 bases respectively, with 15 bases between them. In nucleotides, the CDR3 is TGTGCCAGCAGTGTCGCGGTGAGTCGGGACGAGCAGTACTTC. This encodes CASSVAVSRDEQYF.

The chain couples TRBV4-1 to TRBJ2-1; weak D call: TRBD1 (6 bases). Germline values: CDR1 MGHRA, CDR2 YSYEKL. The CDR3 runs to 15 residues. The V end was cut by 4 bases, the J end by 1 base, with 11 bases between. The CDR3 spells CASSPTTGSYNEQFF. CDR3 sequence (DNA): TGCGCCAGCAGCCCGACGACAGGTTCCTACAATGAGCAGTTCTTC.

The chain combines TRBV27 with TRBJ1-2; weak D call: TRBD1 (5 bases). Germline V gene sequence: CDR1 MNHEY, CDR2 SMNVEV (reference sequence). This CDR3 has 13 amino acids. Trimming shortened V by 5 bases and J by 8 bases, and 15 bases separated the two germline ends. The CDR3 DNA reads TGTGCCAGCAGTCCCTGGGACTTCGGAGGCTACACCTTC. This codes for CASSPWDFGGYTF.

This clonotype has at least ten counts. The chain is built from TRBV5-1 and TRBJ2-5; the match to TRBD1 covers 9 bases. J gave up 2 bases and V 7 bases, and 0 bases lay outside the gene matches. This CDR3 spans 12 amino acids. CDR1 and CDR2 (germline): SGHRS, YFSETQ. The CDR3 region is CASDRGQETQYF. In DNA form, the CDR3 reads TGCGCCAGCGACAGGGGGCAAGAGACCCAGTACTTC.

There are many counts of this clonotype. The chain combines TRBV12-3 or TRBV12-4 with TRBJ1-2; D gene uncertain. V was trimmed by 6 bases and J by 0 bases, leaving 14 bases between them. The CDR3 loop spans 15 amino acids. The CDR3 loop reads CASRQRSGANYGYTF. As DNA, the CDR3 is TGTGCCAGCAGACAAAGATCAGGCGCTAACTATGGCTACACCTTC.

The rearrangement links TRBV12-3 or TRBV12-4 to TRBJ2-5, with D possibly TRBD1 on 5 matching bases. The CDR3 has 14 amino acids. Trimming stripped 1 base from V and 9 bases from J, with 15 bases between. This CDR3 is CASSLGTRAEAQYF. The CDR3 region has the DNA TGTGCCAGCAGTTTAGGCACCAGGGCCGAGGCCCAGTACTTC.

The chain employs TRBV5-1 and TRBJ2-3, with 8 bases fitting TRBD1. The CDR3 length is 15 residues. V dropped 0 bases and J dropped 2; count of bases not matched to a gene: 2. The germline gives CDR1 SGHRS, CDR2 YFSETQ. Written as DNA, the CDR3 is TGCGCCAGCAGCTTGGAGGACAGGGCCACAGATACGCAGTATTTT. Its protein product is CASSLEDRATDTQYF.

Ten or more counts support this clonotype. This rearrangement joins TRBV7-3 to TRBJ2-5; D assignment may be TRBD1 or TRBD2 (7 bases each). CDR1 and CDR2 (germline): SGHTA, FQGTGA. V shed 1 base and J shed 4 bases, with 13 bases lying between them. There are 15 residues in the CDR3. CDR3 protein: CASSLMGGGRETQYF. The CDR3 region has the DNA TGTGCCAGCAGCTTAATGGGAGGGGGCAGAGAGACCCAGTACTTC.

The sample holds a few counts of this clonotype. The chain is built from TRBV18 and TRBJ2-7; D is unclear. Germline assignment: CDR1 KGHSH and CDR2 LQKENI. This CDR3 contains 14 residues. V was cut by 2 bases and J by 2 bases, with 10 bases left in between. CDR3 amino acids: CASSPSAQTYEQYF. The CDR3 DNA reads as TGTGCCAGCTCACCATCTGCTCAGACCTACGAGCAGTACTTC.

The V and J genes are TRBV29-1 and TRBJ1-2; 8 positions agree with TRBD1. Germline CDR1 is SQVTM and CDR2 is ANQGSEA. This CDR3 has 13 residues. V dropped 3 bases and J dropped 3; count of bases not matched to a gene: 3. The CDR3, as DNA: TGCAGCGTTGAGGACAGGGAGGACTATGGCTACACCTTC. It yields the protein CSVEDREDYGYTF.

This clonotype was seen ten or more times. The chain is built from TRBV11-2 and TRBJ2-7; possibly TRBD1 or TRBD2 for D (6 bases each). Trimming shortened V by 5 bases and J by 6 bases, and 23 bases separated the two germline ends. CDR3 length: 16 amino acids. Germline-derived CDR1 and CDR2 are SGHAT and FQNNGV. This CDR3 is CASSGWGDTRRGEQYF. As DNA, the CDR3 is TGTGCCAGCAGCGGCTGGGGGGACACGAGGAGGGGCGAGCAGTACTTC.

This clonotype was counted many times. The rearrangement uses TRBV27 and TRBJ2-3, with a weak D call TRBD1 (6 bases). Trimming pared 4 bases from V and 0 bases from J, leaving 11 bases between. CDR1 and CDR2 (germline): MNHEY, SMNVEV (reference sequence). This CDR3 is 15 amino acids long. In DNA, the CDR3 is TGTGCCAGCAGTTCTGGGACACGGAGCACAGATACGCAGTATTTT. The encoded protein is CASSSGTRSTDTQYF.

In regard to this clonotype: A read error may explain this, as a much larger clone is one base away. The CDR3 DNA follows: TGTGCCAGCAGTTACTCGGGGGACAGAGCCTACGAGCAGTACTTC. Its protein is CASSYSGDRAYEQYF. The genes are TRBV6-4 and TRBJ2-7; maybe TRBD1 (7 bases). This CDR3 region has 15 residues. Germline V gives CDR1 MRHNA, CDR2 SNTAGT.